This T cell receptor (beta chain) comes out of a study of CXCR3-negative and CXCR3-positive naive CD8 T cells. Study background: A total of about 130 million TRB reads was generated, with about 1.5 +/- 0.3 million per library. Findings and limits, study-wide: Fresh PBMCs served for most assays, and CXCR3 expression fell partially after cryopreservation. Researchers report that CXCR3-positive naive cells carry more hydrophobic TRB CDR3s than CXCR3-negative naive cells.

With respect to this clonotype: The antigen is undetermined.

In preparing the TRB cDNA libraries, 5' RACE with UMI labels was used. TCRdb reprocessed the 5' RACE reads, keeping one entry per CDR3 protein, no DNA. The sample holds some 140,000 distinct CDR3 sequences. Germline assignment: CDR1 MNHEY and CDR2 SMNVEV (reference sequence). The CDR3 has 15 amino acids. The receptor's source is a human donor in good health. Some clones in this sample may be carry-over from other donors' samples. The source material was naive CXCR3+ CD8+ T cells from blood. Subset reported: CD45RO-CCR7+CD27+CD95- naive CD8+ T cells expressing CXCR3 (TNR3+). This rearrangement joins TRBV27 to TRBJ1-1; the TCRdb call, TRBD1, lacks DNA for checking. CDR3 sequence: CASSSRQGMNTEAFF.